The 22 T cell receptor beta chains listed next were all sequenced from one sample in a study of T cells in Graves' hyperthyroidism and ophthalmopathy. Amplified regions were TCR beta CDR3 sequences from RNA transcripts. In the first-round RT-PCR of the TCR CDR3, the HTBI primer set was used. TCRdb analysed the multiplex PCR reads with MiXCR anew, one entry per CDR3 protein. The sample consists of a few hundred thousand distinct CDR3 sequences, roughly a sixth of them appearing once. Sequencing was done on a sample of blood. These receptors originate from a woman in her 30s with Graves' ophthalmopathy.

This clonotype was seen many times. The V and J genes are TRBV12-3 or TRBV12-4 and TRBJ2-7; TRBD2 agrees at 7 bases. The CDR3 totals 16 residues. With 1 base clipped from V and 1 base from J, the junction kept 7 bases outside the gene matches. CDR3 coding DNA: TGTGCCAGCAGTTTAGGGACTAGACAGTTGTCCTACGAGCAGTACTTC. Encoded protein: CASSLGTRQLSYEQYF.

The genes are TRBV7-9 and TRBJ2-2, with D maybe TRBD1 (6 bases). This CDR3 region has 15 residues. Trimming took off 3 bases at V and 0 bases at J, with 8 bases between the two ends. CDR1 SEHNR and CDR2 FQNEAQ come from the germline V gene (reference sequence). The CDR3 here is CASSFGGANTGELFF. CDR3 DNA: TGTGCCAGCAGCTTTGGGGGCGCGAACACCGGGGAGCTGTTTTTT.

V usage is TRBV5-1 and J usage is TRBJ1-1; 10 nucleotides line up with TRBD1. In germline, CDR1 is SGHRS, CDR2 YFSETQ. The CDR3 runs 14 residues. V dropped 0 bases and J dropped 8; count of bases not matched to a gene: 4. The CDR3 sequence: CASSLDGQGVEAFF. The CDR3 DNA sequence: TGCGCCAGCAGCTTGGATGGACAGGGGGTAGAAGCTTTCTTT.

This clonotype was picked up a small number of times. This CDR3 is CASRWTTNEKLFF. The CDR3 DNA reads as TGCGCCAGTAGGTGGACAACTAATGAAAAACTGTTTTTT. The V call is TRBV5-1, the J call TRBJ1-4; no firm D call. Germline assignment: CDR1 SGHRS and CDR2 YFSETQ. This CDR3 spans 13 amino acids. V was clipped by 8 bases and J by 0 bases, with 8 bases between them.

This CDR3 reads CSATSTAGDYGYTF. CDR3 nucleotide sequence: TGCAGTGCTACGTCGACGGCCGGGGACTATGGCTACACCTTC. The genes are TRBV20-1 and TRBJ1-2; D gene unclear. This CDR3 has 14 amino acids. Germline values: CDR1 DFQATT, CDR2 SNEGSKA (reference sequence). The V end lost 4 bases, the J end lost 3 bases, and 15 bases lay between the germline ends.

This clonotype was detected only a few times. The chain recombines TRBV24-1 with TRBJ2-7, with D possibly being TRBD1 or TRBD2 (6 bases each). V lost 2 bases, J lost 0 bases, and 13 bases lay in between. The CDR3 loop spans 16 amino acids. Per germline, CDR1 KGHDR and CDR2 SFDVKD. This CDR3 is CATSDSRRGASYEQYF. Written as DNA, the CDR3 is TGTGCCACCAGTGATTCTCGTAGGGGGGCCTCCTACGAGCAGTACTTC.

This clonotype was seen at least ten times. This chain uses TRBV3-1 with TRBJ2-2; a possible D gene is TRBD2 (6 bases). The CDR3 loop spans 17 amino acids. Between the trimmed V and J ends, which lost 3 bases and 0 bases, there was a span of 14 bases. CDR1 is LGHDT and CDR2 is YNNKEL in the germline V gene (reference sequence). The CDR3 is CASSHLKLAPNTGELFF. DNA of the CDR3: TGTGCCAGCAGCCACCTAAAACTAGCCCCGAACACCGGGGAGCTGTTTTTT.

The sample holds many counts of this clonotype. This chain joins TRBV20-1 and TRBJ2-5; the match to TRBD2 covers 9 bases. Germline V gene lookup returns CDR1 DFQATT and CDR2 SNEGSKA (reference sequence). The J segment lost 5 bases and the V segment lost 3 bases, leaving 10 bases of the junction unmatched. The CDR3 contains 15 residues. The CDR3 DNA reads as TGCAGTGCTAGGAATAGCGGGAGAGGAGGGGAGACCCAGTACTTC. Its protein product is CSARNSGRGGETQYF.

The rearrangement uses TRBV14 and TRBJ2-3, with D unclear. CDR3 length: 13 residues. With 4 bases removed from V and 6 bases from J, the gap between germline ends came to 11 bases. CDR1 and CDR2 (germline): SGHDN, FVKESK. CDR3 amino acids: CASSLNYGDTQYF. The DNA for the CDR3 is TGTGCCAGCAGCCTAAATTATGGGGATACGCAGTATTTT.

This clonotype was recorded at least ten times. The chain couples TRBV11-2 to TRBJ2-1, with D perhaps TRBD2 (5 bases). Germline V gives CDR1 SGHAT, CDR2 FQNNGV. CDR3 length: 17 amino acids. V was shortened by 4 bases and J by 0 bases, with 16 bases between the two germline ends. DNA of the CDR3: TGTGCCAGCAGCTCCGGGGTAGGGTGGAGCTCCTACAATGAGCAGTTCTTC. This encodes CASSSGVGWSSYNEQFF.

This clonotype came up a few times. The chain recombines TRBV10-3 with TRBJ1-5; TRBD1 aligns across 11 bases. The CDR3 has 15 residues. The J segment lost 8 bases and the V segment lost 0 bases, leaving 3 bases of the junction unmatched. Germline V gene lookup returns CDR1 ENHRY and CDR2 SYGVKD. The DNA of the CDR3 is TGTGCCATCAGTGAGTCGGGGACAGGGGGAGAGCCCCAGCATTTT. Translation gives CAISESGTGGEPQHF.

This clonotype was seen ten or more times. The chain combines TRBV28 with TRBJ1-2, with D maybe TRBD1 (5 bases). Trimming cost V 10 bases and J 2 bases, with 17 bases left between them. There are 14 residues in the CDR3. Germline V CDR1 and CDR2: MDHEN, SYDVKM. The CDR3 nucleotides read TGTGCCACCCGGGTTCCGGGGGAAAACTATGGCTACACCTTC. This sequence encodes CATRVPGENYGYTF.

This clonotype was seen more than once but under ten times. The V call is TRBV27, the J call TRBJ2-5; D gene unclear. The CDR3 extends over 14 amino acids. CDR1 and CDR2 from the germline V gene are MNHEY and SMNVEV (reference sequence). Trimming took off 7 bases at V and 5 bases at J, with 17 bases between the two ends. The CDR3 DNA follows: TGTGCCAGCAAGATATCCGGTCTCAGGGAGACCCAGTACTTC. Translating gives CASKISGLRETQYF.

The chain links TRBV24-1 to TRBJ2-2; D may be TRBD1 (6 bases). Trimming removed 3 bases from V and 0 bases from J, with 19 bases in between. The CDR3 has 19 amino acids. From germline, CDR1 is KGHDR and CDR2 SFDVKD. In nucleotides, the CDR3 is TGTGCCACCAGTGATAACTCCTTCGGTGGGGGCGCGAACACCGGGGAGCTGTTTTTT. This codes for CATSDNSFGGGANTGELFF.

This clonotype has ten or more counts. The V call is TRBV2, the J call TRBJ2-1, with TRBD2 matching over 10 bases. J lost 9 bases, V lost 1 base, and 9 bases had no gene match. The CDR3 totals 16 residues. CDR1 and CDR2 (germline): SNHLY, FYNNEI. Written as DNA, the CDR3 is TGTGCCAGCAGTGAAGGGCTAGCGGGAGCATCAAGTGAGCAGTTCTTC. Protein product: CASSEGLAGASSEQFF.

This clonotype was seen ten or more times. The gene calls are TRBV18 and TRBJ1-5; D perhaps matches TRBD1 (5 bases). CDR3 length: 14 residues. The germline CDR1 and CDR2 sequences are KGHSH and LQKENI. V was clipped by 3 bases and J by 5 bases, with 11 bases between them. CDR3 protein: CASSPSGGYQPQHF. The CDR3 DNA reads as TGTGCCAGCTCACCTTCGGGGGGATATCAGCCCCAGCATTTT. The full variable domain, with the rest looked up from reference TRBV18 and TRBJ1-5, is NAGVMQNPRHLVRRRGQEARLRCSPMKGHSHVYWYRQLPEEGLKFMVYLQKENIIDESGMPKERFSAEFPKEGPSILRIQQVVRGDSAAYFCASSPSGGYQPQHFGDGTRLSIL.

This clonotype was observed a few times. This chain connects TRBV30 to TRBJ2-7; perhaps TRBD2 as D (6 bases). CDR1 GTSNPN and CDR2 SVGIG come from the germline V gene (reference sequence). The CDR3 sequence is 15 residues long. The V gene lost 5 bases and the J gene lost 4 bases, with 21 bases spanning the gap. The CDR3, as DNA: TGTGCCTGGGCCATCGGGGAGGCTAGCGATTACGAGCAGTACTTC. This sequence encodes CAWAIGEASDYEQYF.

This clonotype appeared many times. The rearrangement uses TRBV20-1 and TRBJ2-3; 13 bases match TRBD2. Germline assignment: CDR1 DFQATT and CDR2 SNEGSKA (reference sequence). The CDR3 contains 15 residues. The J segment lost 4 bases and the V segment lost 6 bases, leaving 7 bases of the junction unmatched. The CDR3 loop is CSAPLAGGSADTQYF. CDR3 in DNA: TGCAGTGCGCCACTAGCGGGAGGGTCGGCAGATACGCAGTATTTT.

In the case of this clonotype: Because the CDR3 is missing its conserved closing phenylalanine or tryptophan, this is likely a read error. The genes are TRBV9 and TRBJ2-5; 8 bases fit TRBD2. CDR3 length: 15 residues. V was pared by 0 bases and J by 2 bases, with 3 bases of the junction left unmatched. CDR1 and CDR2 (germline): SGDLS, YYNGEE. CDR3 residues: CASSVETSAQETQYL. The CDR3 DNA reads TGTGCCAGCAGCGTAGAGACTAGCGCTCAAGAGACCCAGTACCTC.

The chain uses TRBV29-1 and TRBJ2-1; TRBD1 matches at 11 bases. This CDR3 contains 12 residues. Germline CDR1 is SQVTM and CDR2 is ANQGSEA. With V trimmed by 7 bases and J by 8 bases, 4 bases remained unmatched. The chain's CDR3 is CSGTGGPDEQFF. CDR3 bases: TGCAGCGGGACAGGGGGCCCCGATGAGCAGTTCTTC.

A note on this clonotype: The junction does not match germline at one end; this may be a read error. The gene calls are TRBV5-5 and TRBJ1-1, with 7 bases aligning to TRBD1. The length of the CDR3 is 15 residues. CDR1 is SGHKS and CDR2 is YYEKEE in the germline V gene (reference sequence). The chain's CDR3 is CASSPQGVPNTKAFF. CDR3 in DNA: TGTGCCAGCAGTCCCCAGGGGGTCCCGAACACTAAAGCTTTCTTT.

This sequence joins TRBV7-9 and TRBJ2-4, with 9 nucleotides matching TRBD1. CDR3 length: 13 residues. CDR1 and CDR2 (germline): SEHNR, FQNEAQ (reference sequence). The J segment lost 5 bases and the V segment lost 7 bases, leaving 3 bases of the junction unmatched. CDR3 coding DNA: TGTGCCAGCAAACAGGGGGCTGAAAACATTCAGTACTTC. This encodes CASKQGAENIQYF.